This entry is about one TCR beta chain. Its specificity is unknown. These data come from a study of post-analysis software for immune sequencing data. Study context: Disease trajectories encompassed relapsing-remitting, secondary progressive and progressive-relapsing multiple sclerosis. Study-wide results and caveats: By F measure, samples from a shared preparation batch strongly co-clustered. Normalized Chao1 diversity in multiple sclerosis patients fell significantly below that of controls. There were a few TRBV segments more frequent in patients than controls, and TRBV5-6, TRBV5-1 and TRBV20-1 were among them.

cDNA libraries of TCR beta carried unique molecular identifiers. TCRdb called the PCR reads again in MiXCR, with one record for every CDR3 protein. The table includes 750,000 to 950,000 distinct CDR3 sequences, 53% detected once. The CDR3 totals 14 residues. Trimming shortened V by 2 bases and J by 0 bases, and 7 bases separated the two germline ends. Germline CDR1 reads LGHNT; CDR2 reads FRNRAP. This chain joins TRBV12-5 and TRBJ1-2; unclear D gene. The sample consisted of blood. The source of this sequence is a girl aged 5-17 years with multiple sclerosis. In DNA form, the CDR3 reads TGTGCTAGTGGTTTGAGGGTGGCTAACTATGGCTACACCTTC. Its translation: CASGLRVANYGYTF.